Described below is a single TCR beta chain sequence and its context. Its matching antigen is unknown. Sequenced by immunoSEQ multiplex PCR; TCRdb stores in-frame clones only, minus some. The sample comprises about 100,000 clones, 80% to 95% of which are singletons, and about 1.2% rests with the top ten. This sample stems from a study of T cell responses to AZD1222 COVID-19 vaccine. V shed 1 base and J shed 1 base, with 11 bases lying between them. CDR3 length: 15 residues. Germline CDR1 is LNHNV and CDR2 is YYDKDF (reference sequence). Study results and limitations: Mostly white British, mostly female donors; authors suggested clonal diversity may be underestimated.

This sequence was found in an adult in good health. V gene TRBV15 combines with J gene TRBJ2-7; D perhaps matches TRBD1 (5 bases). The input for sequencing was peripheral blood, taken on day 0 of AZD1222 vaccination. This CDR3 reads CATSRGRPGSYEQYF. The CDR3 DNA follows: TGTGCCACCAGCAGAGGTCGTCCAGGGTCCTACGAGCAGTACTTC.